A selection of T cell receptor beta chains follows, all from one sample in a study of blood T cell repertoires in COVID-19. Sequencing used immunoSEQ multiplex PCR; TCRdb keeps in-frame clones, though not all of them. The sample has some 200,000 clones; 83% are singletons. The sample was peripheral blood. These receptors were obtained from a woman aged 25 to 39 with COVID-19, enrolled during active disease. The CDR3 runs from the conserved cysteine through the conserved F or W. D genes are given only for firm matches. Clone sizes are given selectively: once, few, many, or a class where the clone is expanded.

size,J,V,D,DNA,CDR3
.,TRBJ1-1,TRBV5-6,TRBD1,TGTGCCAGCAGCTTGACTATTTCCGGGACAGGGGGCTCTGAAGCTTTCTTT,CASSLTISGTGGSEAFF
.,TRBJ1-2,TRBV7-3,.,TGTGCCAGCAGCTTAACGGGCAGGCCTAACTATGGCTACACCTTC,CASSLTGRPNYGYTF
.,TRBJ2-1,TRBV19,.,TGTGCCAGTACATTGTGGGGGGGGCAAAATGAGCAGTTCTTC,CASTLWGGQNEQFF
.,TRBJ2-7,TRBV2,.,TGTGCCAGCGGGAGATGGGGGCTCACGGGTGGCGAGCAGTACTTC,CASGRWGLTGGEQYF
.,TRBJ1-1,TRBV5-1,TRBD1,TGCGCCAGCCAGGGGTTACAGGGGACTGAAGCTTTCTTT,CASQGLQGTEAFF
.,TRBJ1-3,TRBV27,.,TGTGCCAGCAGTTTTTCAGGGGACTCTGGAAACACCATATATTTT,CASSFSGDSGNTIYF
few,TRBJ2-7,TRBV9,.,TGTGCCAGCAGCCCCGTTGAGAGTCCCTCCTACGAGCAGTACTTC,CASSPVESPSYEQYF
.,TRBJ2-7,TRBV15,.,TGTGCCACCAGCAGAGATCTACTCGCTTGGGAGCAGTACTTC,CATSRDLLAWEQYF
.,TRBJ2-7,TRBV2,TRBD1,TGTGCCAGCAGGACCGGGACAGTCACCTACGAGCAGTACTTC,CASRTGTVTYEQYF
.,TRBJ2-6,TRBV25-1,.,TGTGCCAGCAGTGACAGCTCTGGGGCCAACGTCCTGACTTTC,CASSDSSGANVLTF
.,TRBJ2-1,TRBV24-1,TRBD2,TGTGCCACCAGTGATTCCGGGACTAGCGGGGGGGCCGAATACTACAATGAGCAGTTCTTC,CATSDSGTSGGAEYYNEQFF
.,TRBJ1-1,TRBV6-6,.,TGTGCCAGCAGTGGTAGAGGGGGACAACGGTACACTGAAGCTTTCTTT,CASSGRGGQRYTEAFF
.,TRBJ2-7,TRBV6-6,.,TGTGCCAGCAGTTCCCCCACTATGCTCTACGAGCAGTACTTC,CASSSPTMLYEQYF
.,TRBJ1-1,TRBV5-1,TRBD1,TGCGCCAGCAGCTTATACAGGGGTGAGAACACTGAAGCTTTCTTT,CASSLYRGENTEAFF
.,TRBJ1-1,TRBV2,TRBD1,TGTGCCAGCAGCAGGACAGGGAGCACTGAAGCTTTCTTT,CASSRTGSTEAFF
.,TRBJ2-3,TRBV13,TRBD2,TGTGCCAGCAGCTTAAGGGCTAGCGGGGGCACAGATACGCAGTATTTT,CASSLRASGGTDTQYF
.,TRBJ2-3,TRBV11-3,TRBD2,TGTGCCAGCAGCCAGGGACTAGCGGGAGCACTGGGTGGCACAGATACGCAGTATTTT,CASSQGLAGALGGTDTQYF
.,TRBJ1-2,TRBV7-8,.,TGTGCCAGCGGTTCGGGACATTACTATGGCTACACCTTC,CASGSGHYYGYTF
once,TRBJ2-1,TRBV19,TRBD1,TGTGCCAGTAGCAGAACTGGGACAGGACCTTACAATGAGCAGTTCTTC,CASSRTGTGPYNEQFF
once,TRBJ2-2,TRBV6-5,.,TGTGCCAGCACCCAGGGACACTCAAACACCGGGGAGCTGTTTTTT,CASTQGHSNTGELFF
.,TRBJ1-3,TRBV2,.,TGTGCCAGCAGTGGACAGCCTGCCTCTGGAAACACCATATATTTT,CASSGQPASGNTIYF
.,TRBJ2-1,TRBV7-2,.,TGTGCCAGCAGCCCGACAGGCTCCTACAATGAGCAGTTCTTC,CASSPTGSYNEQFF
.,TRBJ1-5,TRBV11-2,TRBD1,TGTGCCAGCAGCTTAGTTCCAGGGGGCCTTCAGCCCCAGCATTTT,CASSLVPGGLQPQHF
.,TRBJ2-3,TRBV29-1,TRBD2,TGCAGCGTTGAATCGGCTAGCGGGAAATCAGATACGCAGTATTTT,CSVESASGKSDTQYF
.,TRBJ2-7,TRBV2,.,TGTGCCAGCAGTGAAGGGGCGGGGGCCCGGGAATACGAGCAGTACTTC,CASSEGAGAREYEQYF
.,TRBJ1-2,TRBV7-9,TRBD1,TGTGCCAGCAGCTTTTCCGACAGGGATGGCTACACCTTC,CASSFSDRDGYTF
few,TRBJ2-1,TRBV19,TRBD2,TGTGCCAGTAGATTGAGTAGCGGGGCGAATGAGCAGTTCTTC,CASRLSSGANEQFF
.,TRBJ2-5,TRBV5-1,TRBD2,TGCGCCAGCAGCTTCGGACTAGCTCAAGAGACCCAGTACTTC,CASSFGLAQETQYF
.,TRBJ2-2,TRBV18,TRBD2,TGTGCCAGCTCACCACCGGGGAGGGTAGGCGCGAACACCGGGGAGCTGTTTTTT,CASSPPGRVGANTGELFF
.,TRBJ2-5,TRBV28,TRBD1,TGTGCCAGCACCGGACAGGGGTTAGGAGAGACCCAGTACTTC,CASTGQGLGETQYF
.,TRBJ1-4,TRBV27,.,TGTGCCAGCAGTTTCAGGTCAACTAATGAAAAACTGTTTTTT,CASSFRSTNEKLFF
.,TRBJ2-3,TRBV9,TRBD2,TGTGCCAGCAGCCCACCGGGACTAGCCTCCACAGATACGCAGTATTTT,CASSPPGLASTDTQYF
.,TRBJ2-7,TRBV15,TRBD2,TGTGCCACCAGCAGAGGGGGCGGGGGGACGACCTACGAGCAGTACTTC,CATSRGGGGTTYEQYF
.,TRBJ1-4,TRBV9,TRBD1,TGTGCCAGCAGCGCGACAGGGAATGAAAAACTGTTTTTT,CASSATGNEKLFF
.,TRBJ2-1,TRBV6-5,TRBD2,TGTGCCAGCCAGCGGGGGGCCCTAAATGAGCAGTTCTTC,CASQRGALNEQFF
.,TRBJ1-2,TRBV19,.,TGTGCCAGTAGTCTGAGAAGTTTTTTTGATGGCTACACCTTC,CASSLRSFFDGYTF
.,TRBJ2-3,TRBV4-3,.,TGCGCCAGCAGCCAAGAAGCGGGCCACTCAAGGGAATATTTT,CASSQEAGHSREYF